This is a list of T cell receptor beta chains from one sample in a study of cytomegalovirus exposure and HLA in healthy donors. This table comes from immunoSEQ multiplex PCR, and its TCRdb copy is limited to in-frame clones, with some not included. Here the sample spans 78,000 or so clones, approximately 84% being singletons. Specimen: PBMCs. The receptor set was obtained from a woman aged 45 to 65 in good health and CMV-seronegative. The CDR3 runs from the conserved cysteine through the conserved F or W. A D gene is named only where the DNA matches it firmly. Expanded clones get a size class; other rows say once, few or many, or leave the size out.

>.|TRBV5-1|TRBJ2-1|.
TGCGCCAGCGGTAACGAGGGAAGGTCCTACAATGAGCAGTTCTTC
CASGNEGRSYNEQFF
>TRBD1|TRBV9|TRBJ1-1|.
TGTGCCAGCAGCTCTCCCCGTGGGACAGGGACCATGAACACTGAAGCTTTCTTT
CASSSPRGTGTMNTEAFF
>TRBD2|TRBV18|TRBJ2-1|.
TGTGCCAGCTCACTACTAGCGGCCGCACTCTACAATGAGCAGTTCTTC
CASSLLAAALYNEQFF
>TRBD1|TRBV18|TRBJ1-2|.
TGTGCCAGCTCCCCGGGACAGGGTCTGAGCTACACCTTC
CASSPGQGLSYTF
>TRBD1|TRBV5-6|TRBJ2-7|.
TGTGCCAGCAGCGTCTCCGGGACAGGGGTTAGCGAGCAGTACTTC
CASSVSGTGVSEQYF
>TRBD1|TRBV28|TRBJ1-1|.
TGTGCCAGCAGACCTGACAGGGACCCGAACACTGAAGCTTTCTTT
CASRPDRDPNTEAFF
>.|TRBV27|TRBJ2-3|.
TGTGCCAGCAGTTTTATCGGGGATACGCAGTATTTT
CASSFIGDTQYF
>TRBD1|TRBV19|TRBJ2-5|.
TGTGCCAGTAGCTCTGGACAGGGTGTTGGGGAGACCCAGTACTTC
CASSSGQGVGETQYF
>.|TRBV6-1|TRBJ1-1|.
TGTGCCAGCAGTGAATGGACAGTTGAAGCTTTCTTT
CASSEWTVEAFF
>.|TRBV5-1|TRBJ2-7|.
TGCGCCAGCAGCTTTTTCGCTAGCTCCTACGAGCAGTACTTC
CASSFFASSYEQYF
>.|TRBV20-1|TRBJ2-7|.
TGCAGTGCTTCAGGGGCGAAAGAGCAGTACTTC
CSASGAKEQYF
>TRBD2|TRBV6-1|TRBJ2-6|.
TGTGCCAGCAGGGGGGGGGAAGGGGCCAACGTCCTGACTTTC
CASRGGEGANVLTF
>.|TRBV6-1|TRBJ2-3|once
TGTGCCAGCAGTGAACGAACAGGGATCACAGATACGCAGTATTTT
CASSERTGITDTQYF
>.|TRBV5-4|TRBJ1-2|.
TGTGCCAGCAGCTTGGGGGCCAACACCTATGGCTACACCTTC
CASSLGANTYGYTF
>.|TRBV10-3|TRBJ1-1|few
TGTGCCATCAGTGTCGACAGCCTGAACACTGAAGCTTTCTTT
CAISVDSLNTEAFF
>TRBD1|TRBV6-5|TRBJ1-6|.
TGTGCCAGCAGCGTTACAGGGGGAGACAGATCACCCCTCCACTTT
CASSVTGGDRSPLHF
>TRBD1|TRBV5-1|TRBJ2-5|.
TGCGCCAGCAGCTTTCAGGGGGCCGAGACCCAGTACTTC
CASSFQGAETQYF
>TRBD1|TRBV25-1|TRBJ1-2|.
TGTGCCAGCAACCAGGGGGTGAACTATGGCTACACCTTC
CASNQGVNYGYTF
>.|TRBV28|TRBJ2-5|few
TGTGCCAGCAGCTCAAAGACAGGCCCGTACCAAGAGACCCAGTACTTC
CASSSKTGPYQETQYF
>.|TRBV4-3|TRBJ2-2|.
TGCGCCAGCAGCCAAGAGCACAGTAACACCGGGGAGCTGTTTTTT
CASSQEHSNTGELFF
>TRBD1|TRBV4-2|TRBJ2-1|.
TGTGCCAGCAGCCAAGAAGGGACAGGAAACAATGAGCAGTTCTTC
CASSQEGTGNNEQFF
>.|TRBV5-4|TRBJ1-3|.
TGTGCCAGCAGCTTGTCAGGTGGTGGAAACACCATATATTTT
CASSLSGGGNTIYF
>.|TRBV27|TRBJ2-2|.
TGTGCCAGCAGCCGAGCTGTACAGCTTAACACCGGGGAGCTGTTTTTT
CASSRAVQLNTGELFF
>.|TRBV7-9|TRBJ2-1|.
TGTGCCAGCAGCGCAGGGACAATGCTTTACAATGAGCAGTTCTTC
CASSAGTMLYNEQFF
>.|TRBV29-1|TRBJ1-3|.
TGCAGCCCCGAGGGGGGGACGTCTGGAAACACCATATATTTT
CSPEGGTSGNTIYF
>TRBD1|TRBV19|TRBJ1-4|.
TGTGCCAGTTCACCACGGACAGGGCGGGGTGAAAAACTGTTTTTT
CASSPRTGRGEKLFF
>TRBD1|TRBV27|TRBJ1-5|few
TGTGCCAGCAGTTTACCCCTCAGACAGGGTAGAATACAGCCCCAGCATTTT
CASSLPLRQGRIQPQHF
>TRBD2|TRBV7-2|TRBJ2-7|.
TGTGCCAGCAGCGGGGGGGGGACTACTCCCTACGAGCAGTACTTC
CASSGGGTTPYEQYF
>.|TRBV5-1|TRBJ2-3|.
TGCGCCAGCAGCCCACTTCCTTTTGGACAAGGATCCACAGATACGCAGTATTTT
CASSPLPFGQGSTDTQYF
>.|TRBV11-2|TRBJ2-5|.
TGTGCCAGCAGCTCCCTACAGGGTTGGAAAGAGACCCAGTACTTC
CASSSLQGWKETQYF
>TRBD2|TRBV27|TRBJ2-1|.
TGTGCCAGCACCTGGACTAGCGGATACAATGAGCAGTTCTTC
CASTWTSGYNEQFF
>.|TRBV25-1|TRBJ2-7|.
TGTGCCAGCACACAGGGTAACCACGAGCAGTACTTC
CASTQGNHEQYF
>.|TRBV19|TRBJ2-5|.
TGTGCCAGTAGTATCTCGGCCCAGGGGCCGCAAGAGACCCAGTACTTC
CASSISAQGPQETQYF
>TRBD1|TRBV19|TRBJ2-2|once
TGTGCCAGTATGAAGGGGACAGGGGGTTTAACCGGGGAGCTGTTTTTT
CASMKGTGGLTGELFF
>TRBD1|TRBV10-1|TRBJ2-5|.
TGCGCCAGCAGTGAGTCACCGTGGACAGGGCCGCAAGAGACCCAGTACTTC
CASSESPWTGPQETQYF
>TRBD1|TRBV5-4|TRBJ2-7|.
TGTGCCAGCAGCCCAGGGACAGGGGATTCCTACGAGCAGTACTTC
CASSPGTGDSYEQYF
>TRBD1|TRBV6-5|TRBJ1-2|.
TGTGCCAGCACCCGGGACAGAGACTATGGCTACACCTTC
CASTRDRDYGYTF
>TRBD1|TRBV5-4|TRBJ1-4|.
TGTGCCAGCAGTCGACCAGGGGGCGCGGGTGATGAAAAACTGTTTTTT
CASSRPGGAGDEKLFF
>TRBD2|TRBV27|TRBJ2-2|.
TGTGCCAGCAGTTTTTGGAGAAAGCGGGAGTCGGCCGGGGAGCTGTTTTTT
CASSFWRKRESAGELFF
>.|TRBV14|TRBJ1-1|.
TGTGCCAGCAGCAACGAGGTCCACACTGAAGCTTTCTTT
CASSNEVHTEAFF
>.|TRBV21-1|TRBJ2-7|.
TGTGCCAGCAGCAAATACCCAGGAAAGACTAGCGGGAGAGTTACTGCTTACGAGCAGTACTTC
CASSKYPGKTSGRVTAYEQYF
>TRBD1|TRBV15|TRBJ1-4|.
TGTGCCACCAGCAGGGGGGGGGACAGGCGGAATGAAAAACTGTTTTTT
CATSRGGDRRNEKLFF